What follows is one T cell receptor (beta chain) and its context. This record belongs to a study of blood T cell repertoires in COVID-19. Across the study: The study drew acute and convalescent COVID-19 samples from the United States, Italy and Spain. Sources were T cells, B-cell-depleted T cells, or PBMCs; the material itself was cDNA or gDNA.

How the authors handled the data: The authors estimated nucleated cell counts from reference gene primer amplification. Profiling relied on immunoSEQ multiplex PCR, and the TCRdb table lists in-frame clones only, not all of them. That table supplies the V and J calls and clone size; D and trimming were determined from the DNA. This sample has tens of thousands of clones, with roughly 87% found just once. V shed 5 bases, J shed 8 bases, and the junction held 8 bases outside the gene matches. This CDR3 is built from 14 residues. CDR1 and CDR2 (germline): SQVTM, ANQGSEA. Sequencing was performed on peripheral blood. The genes are TRBV29-1 and TRBJ2-4, with 11 bases that match TRBD2. This TCR derives from a man between 45 and 60 years old with acute or convalescent COVID-19. CDR3 in DNA: TGCAGCGTTAAGAAGCTAGCGGGAGGCGACATTCAGTACTTC. This codes for CSVKKLAGGDIQYF. Complete variable domain (other parts from reference TRBV29-1 and TRBJ2-4): SAVISQKPSRDICQRGTSLTIQCQVDSQVTMMFWYRQQPGQSLTLIATANQGSEATYESGFVIDKFPISRPNLTFSTLTVSNMSPEDSSIYLCSVKKLAGGDIQYFGAGTRLSVL.